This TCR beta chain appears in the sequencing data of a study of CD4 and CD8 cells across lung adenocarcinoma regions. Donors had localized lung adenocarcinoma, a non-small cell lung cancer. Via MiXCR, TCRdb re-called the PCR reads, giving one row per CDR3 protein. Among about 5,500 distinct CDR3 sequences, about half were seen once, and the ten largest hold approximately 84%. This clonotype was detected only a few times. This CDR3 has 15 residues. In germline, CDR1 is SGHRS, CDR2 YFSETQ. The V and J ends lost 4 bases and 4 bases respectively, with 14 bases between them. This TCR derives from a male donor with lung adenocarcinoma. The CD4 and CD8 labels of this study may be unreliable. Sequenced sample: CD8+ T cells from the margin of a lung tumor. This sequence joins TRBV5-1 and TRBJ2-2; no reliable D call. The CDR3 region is CASSPSGRSTGELFF. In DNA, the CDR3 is TGCGCCAGCAGCCCCTCGGGCAGATCCACCGGGGAGCTGTTTTTT. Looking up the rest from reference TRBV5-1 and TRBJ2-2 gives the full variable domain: KAGVTQTPRYLIKTRGQQVTLSCSPISGHRSVSWYQQTPGQGLQFLFEYFSETQRNKGNFPGRFSGRQFSNSRSEMNVSTLELGDSALYLCASSPSGRSTGELFFGEGSRLTVL.